Listed here are 10 T cell receptor beta chains from one sample, sequenced in a study of T cell clonality in common variable immunodeficiency. The repertoire was sequenced with immunoSEQ multiplex PCR; TCRdb's copy has only in-frame clones and lacks some. The table lists approximately 58,000 clones, with no singletons. The sequencing sample was made of peripheral blood mononuclear cells. All receptors derive from a person aged 18-69 years in good health.

This clone was seen repeatedly, ten times or more. The read ends 3 residues before the CDR3 terminus; that terminus is restored from the germline J gene. J is TRBJ2-5 and V is TRBV5-1, with a possible D match to TRBD2 (6 bases). The CDR3 has 14 amino acids. With 0 bases removed from V and 4 bases from J, the gap between germline ends came to 10 bases. Germline CDR1 reads SGHRS; CDR2 reads YFSETQ. This CDR3 is CASSLVRGGETQYF. The part of the CDR3 DNA that was read is TGCGCCAGCAGCTTGGTGCGGGGCGGAGAGACC.

This clone appeared many times. The CDR3 is cut off 3 residues early in the read; its end comes from the germline J gene. The chain has TRBV10-1 and TRBJ2-5; TRBD1 is a possible D gene (6 bases). CDR3 length equals 15 residues. The germline CDR1 and CDR2 sequences are WNHNN and SYGVQD (reference sequence). Trimming removed 8 bases at V and 1 base at J, with 17 bases between. The sequenced part of the CDR3 DNA is TGCGCCAGCGGTGGGCAACAGGGTTTCCAAGAGACC. As protein: CASGGQQGFQET. The full CDR3 sequence reads CASGGQQGFQETQYF.

There are many counts of this clone. The CDR3 loop is CASSEQPFSTDTQYF. Partial CDR3 DNA: TGTGCCAGTAGTGAACAGCCTTTTAGCACAGATACG. The chain is built from TRBV19 and TRBJ2-3; D gene uncertain. With the read ending 3 residues before the CDR3 end, the germline J gene is used to fill in that end. CDR1 and CDR2 (germline): LNHDA, SQIVND (reference sequence). The germline V and J ends were trimmed by 5 bases and 0 bases, with 12 bases remaining between them. The CDR3 totals 15 residues. The variable domain in full, completed from reference TRBV19 and TRBJ2-3, reads DGGITQSPKYLFRKEGQNVTLSCEQNLNHDAMYWYRQDPGQGLRLIYYSQIVNDFQKGDIAEGYSVSREKKESFPLTVTSAQKNPTAFYLCASSEQPFSTDTQYFGPGTRLTVL.

This clone was seen many times. With the read ending 3 residues before the CDR3 end, the germline J gene is used to fill in that end. J is TRBJ2-5 and V is TRBV7-3; 11 bases match TRBD2. Per the germline V gene, CDR1 is SGHTA and CDR2 is FQGTGA. The CDR3 loop spans 14 amino acids. V was pared by 2 bases and J by 4 bases, with 0 bases of the junction left unmatched. CDR3 in amino acids: CASSLGLAGETQYF. The CDR3 bases that were read are TGTGCCAGCAGCTTAGGACTAGCGGGAGAGACC.

This clone occurred many times. Read data end 3 residues before the CDR3 end; the end is taken from the germline J gene. The gene calls are TRBV19 and TRBJ2-4, with a weak D call TRBD2 (7 bases). CDR3 length: 15 amino acids. Germline CDR1 LNHDA, CDR2 SQIVND (reference sequence). V lost 6 bases, J lost 7 bases, and 19 bases lay in between. The sequenced part of the CDR3 DNA is TGTGCCAGTAGCCTTTTGGGGGGGCGCGGGAACATT. Protein: CASSLLGGRGNI. The whole CDR3 sequence is CASSLLGGRGNIQYF. The whole variable domain, remainder taken from reference TRBV19 and TRBJ2-4, is DGGITQSPKYLFRKEGQNVTLSCEQNLNHDAMYWYRQDPGQGLRLIYYSQIVNDFQKGDIAEGYSVSREKKESFPLTVTSAQKNPTAFYLCASSLLGGRGNIQYFGAGTRLSVL.

The table lists this clone with many counts. The CDR3 end falls 3 residues outside the read, so it is completed with the germline J gene. This chain joins TRBV10-3 and TRBJ1-4; a weak D match, TRBD1 (5 bases). Germline V gene lookup returns CDR1 ENHRY and CDR2 SYGVKD. Trimming left V 5 bases short and J 1 base short, with 11 bases between. This CDR3 has 15 amino acids. This CDR3 reads CAISSQGGTNEKLFF. CDR3 DNA, as far as it was read: TGTGCCATCAGTTCGCAGGGTGGAACTAATGAAAAA.

This clone came up many times. Coverage ceases 3 residues before the CDR3 finishes, and the germline J gene fills in the end. The chain employs TRBV7-2 and TRBJ2-3; TRBD2 is a possible D gene (5 bases). The CDR3 is made up of 15 amino acids. The germline V gene has CDR1 SGHTA and CDR2 FQGNSA. V was pared by 3 bases and J by 1 base, with 11 bases between. Incomplete CDR3 DNA: TGTGCCAGCAGCTTCCCCCTCGGGGGCACAGATACG. Protein product: CASSFPLGGTDT. The entire CDR3 protein reads CASSFPLGGTDTQYF.

This clone was observed at least ten times. The read comes to an end 3 residues before the CDR3 does, leaving the germline J gene to fill in the end. This chain joins TRBV7-3 and TRBJ2-1, with TRBD2 matching over 7 bases. J lost 6 bases, V lost 1 base, and 9 bases had no gene match. The CDR3 has 16 residues. Germline assignment: CDR1 SGHTA and CDR2 FQGTGA. CDR3 region: CASSLRAGVFANEQFF. The CDR3 bases that were read are TGTGCCAGCAGCTTAAGGGCGGGAGTCTTCGCCAATGAG.

Many counts were recorded for this clone. The CDR3 reads CAWSLGGVKLFF. The part of the CDR3 DNA that was read is TGTGCCTGGAGTTTGGGGGGAGTCAAA. This chain links TRBV30 with TRBJ1-4, with a weak D call TRBD1 (5 bases). The DNA ends 3 residues before the CDR3 does, and the rest of the CDR3 is filled in from the germline J gene. CDR3 length: 12 residues. In germline, CDR1 is GTSNPN, CDR2 SVGIG (reference sequence).

There are many counts of this clone. The read stops 3 residues short of the end of the CDR3; the missing end is completed from the germline J gene. This chain joins TRBV20-1 and TRBJ2-7; 12 nucleotides match TRBD2. After removal of 2 bases from V and 6 bases from J, the junction contained 8 bases not matched to a gene. This CDR3 comprises 15 residues. In germline, CDR1 is DFQATT, CDR2 SNEGSKA (reference sequence). Partial CDR3 DNA: TGCAGTGCTAGAATGGCTAGCGGGAGGGCCTCCGAG. Its protein product is CSARMASGRASE. In full, the CDR3 reads CSARMASGRASEQYF.